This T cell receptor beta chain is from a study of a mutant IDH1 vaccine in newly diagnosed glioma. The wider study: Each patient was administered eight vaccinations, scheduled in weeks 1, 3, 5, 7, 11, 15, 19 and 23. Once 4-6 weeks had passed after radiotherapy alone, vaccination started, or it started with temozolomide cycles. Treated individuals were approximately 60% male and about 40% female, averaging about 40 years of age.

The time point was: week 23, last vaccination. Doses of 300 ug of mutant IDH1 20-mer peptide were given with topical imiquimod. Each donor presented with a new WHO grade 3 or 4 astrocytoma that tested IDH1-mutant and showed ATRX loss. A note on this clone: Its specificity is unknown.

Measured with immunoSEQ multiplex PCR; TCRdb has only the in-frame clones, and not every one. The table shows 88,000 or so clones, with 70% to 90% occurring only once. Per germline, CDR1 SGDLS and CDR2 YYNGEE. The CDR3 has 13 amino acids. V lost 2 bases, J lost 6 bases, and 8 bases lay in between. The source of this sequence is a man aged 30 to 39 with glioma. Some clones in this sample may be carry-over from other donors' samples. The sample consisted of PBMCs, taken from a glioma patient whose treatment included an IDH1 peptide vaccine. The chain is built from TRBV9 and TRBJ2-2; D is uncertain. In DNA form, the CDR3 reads TGTGCCAGCAGCGTTTCCAACCCCGGGGAGCTGTTTTTT. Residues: CASSVSNPGELFF.